In this sample, the clone carrying this TCR beta chain turned up a few times. What it binds is not known. For the second PCR, which ran for about 7 to 11 cycles, a sample-barcoded 5' primer and a J-beta primer mix were used. TCRdb ran MiXCR on the 5' RACE reads and lists one entry per CDR3 protein. The data show about a million distinct CDR3 sequences, roughly 52% seen once. This specimen comes from a study of blood T cells in healthy people across ages. Each individual donor underwent a draw of about 9.9 milliliters of peripheral blood. Germline CDR1 is ENHRY and CDR2 is SYGVKD. The ends lost 7 bases at V and 5 bases at J; junction bases unmatched: 8. The CDR3 runs to 15 residues. Study-wide points: Naive CD4+ cells and diversity were both higher in long-lived donors than in aged donors.

The gene calls are TRBV10-3 and TRBJ2-2; 9 bases are shared with TRBD1. This TCR derives from a young man in good health. Sequencing input: blood. The CDR3 sequence: CAITPDRGKTGELFF. Here the CDR3 DNA reads TGTGCCATCACCCCGGACAGGGGAAAAACCGGGGAGCTGTTTTTT.